This is a list of T cell receptor beta chains from one sample in a study of blood T cell repertoires in COVID-19. Profiling relied on immunoSEQ multiplex PCR, and the TCRdb table lists in-frame clones only, not all of them. The sample has about 420,000 clones, roughly 90% seen once. Sequencing was carried out using peripheral blood. The receptors originated from a man aged 18 to 30 with COVID-19, enrolled during active disease. Both conserved end residues are part of each CDR3. A D gene is named only where the DNA matches it firmly. The size field is filled for only some rows; it gives once, few, many or a size class.

TRBJ2-7,-,-,TRBV24-1,TGTGCCACCAGTGATTCCCGACAGACCTCCTACGAGCAGTACTTC,CATSDSRQTSYEQYF
TRBJ2-1,-,TRBD2,TRBV2,TGTGCCAGCAGTAGGACTAGCGGGTTATACAATGAGCAGTTCTTC,CASSRTSGLYNEQFF
TRBJ2-7,-,-,TRBV5-4,TGTGCCAGCAGCTTGTACGGGACAACTTACGAGCAGTACTTC,CASSLYGTTYEQYF
TRBJ2-1,-,-,TRBV6-6,TGTGCCAGCAGTTACGGCATCAATGAGCAGTTCTTC,CASSYGINEQFF
TRBJ2-1,-,-,TRBV18,TGTGCCAGCTCGCAACTTGCAGGGGGAGGCTCCTACAATGAGCAGTTCTTC,CASSQLAGGGSYNEQFF
TRBJ2-2,-,-,TRBV7-9,TGTGCCAGCAGCTCCCCTTGGGGAGAGGACACCGGGGAGCTGTTTTTT,CASSSPWGEDTGELFF
TRBJ2-7,-,-,TRBV15,TGTGCCACCAGCAGAGATCTTGCCTACGAGCAGTACTTC,CATSRDLAYEQYF
TRBJ1-5,-,TRBD1,TRBV5-8,TGTGCCAGCAGCTCCGGGACAGGGGGTTATCAGCCCCAGCATTTT,CASSSGTGGYQPQHF
TRBJ1-4,-,TRBD1,TRBV5-1,TGCGCCAGCAGCCGAGGGACAGGGTCCCCAAATGAAAAACTGTTTTTT,CASSRGTGSPNEKLFF
TRBJ2-5,-,-,TRBV12-3/TRBV12-4,TGTGCCAGCAGTTCAGGGGGGCCCCAGTACTTC,CASSSGGPQYF
TRBJ2-5,-,-,TRBV7-9,TGTGCCAGCAGCTTAGCAGAAGCAGGGAACCAAGAGACCCAGTACTTC,CASSLAEAGNQETQYF
TRBJ2-7,many,-,TRBV11-2,TGTGCCAGCAGCATATTTGGGGGAGGTGGCGACGAGCAGTACTTC,CASSIFGGGGDEQYF
TRBJ1-2,-,-,TRBV7-9,TGTGCCAGCAGCTCCCAAAGAGGGTATCGGAACTATGGCTACACCTTC,CASSSQRGYRNYGYTF
TRBJ2-1,-,TRBD2,TRBV7-6,TGTGCCAGCAGCAGCGCGGGAGGGTACAATGAGCAGTTCTTC,CASSSAGGYNEQFF
TRBJ1-4,-,-,TRBV2,TGTGCCAGCAGTGACCCCTCAACTAATGAAAAACTGTTTTTT,CASSDPSTNEKLFF
TRBJ1-3,-,TRBD1,TRBV2,TGTGCCAGCAGTCCCCTTACCGGGACAGGGGTCTCTGGAAACACCATATATTTT,CASSPLTGTGVSGNTIYF
TRBJ2-1,-,-,TRBV6-5,TGTGCCAGCAGAACAGACATAAGCTCCTACAATGAGCAGTTCTTC,CASRTDISSYNEQFF
TRBJ2-1,-,TRBD2,TRBV7-9,TGTGCCAGCAGCTTTTTGGGTCTCGGAACTAGCGGGAGTCATGAGCAGTTCTTC,CASSFLGLGTSGSHEQFF
TRBJ2-1,once,-,TRBV5-1,TGCGCCAGCAGCTTGAGGGGGAGTTCCTACAATGAGCAGTTCTTC,CASSLRGSSYNEQFF
TRBJ1-2,-,-,TRBV14,TGTGCCAGCAGCCAAGACAGGAACTATGGCTACACCTTC,CASSQDRNYGYTF
TRBJ1-3,-,-,TRBV12-3/TRBV12-4,TGTGCCAGCAGTCCGGTCTCCACCATATATTTT,CASSPVSTIYF
TRBJ2-7,-,-,TRBV7-2,TGTGCCAGCAGCACCCAGGATACCTACGAGCAGTACTTC,CASSTQDTYEQYF
TRBJ2-7,-,-,TRBV4-1,TGCGCCAGCAGCCCCCCAGGGGCTGACGAGCAGTACTTC,CASSPPGADEQYF